Listed below are T cell receptor beta chains from one sample, sequenced in a study of blood T cell repertoires in COVID-19. Sequenced by immunoSEQ multiplex PCR; TCRdb stores in-frame clones only, minus some. The sample includes roughly 130,000 clones, 90% of them seen just once. The sequenced sample was peripheral blood. Receptor source: a man in his forties or fifties with active COVID-19. CDR3s include the opening cysteine and the closing phenylalanine or tryptophan. D genes are given only for firm matches. Size is stated for part of the rows, as once, few or many counts, or as a class when the clone is expanded.

- TRBJ2-2 - TRBV19 CASSMRVAGELFF TGTGCCAGTAGTATGAGGGTCGCCGGGGAGCTGTTTTTT
- TRBJ1-3 TRBD1 TRBV24-1 CATSDLHSQGNGNTIYF TGTGCCACCAGTGATTTGCACTCACAGGGGAACGGAAACACCATATATTTT
- TRBJ1-3 - TRBV5-5 CASSLDRTLAGNTIYF TGTGCCAGCAGCTTGGACAGGACGCTCGCTGGAAACACCATATATTTT
- TRBJ2-2 - TRBV19 CASSISSSTGELFF TGTGCCAGTAGTATTTCTAGTAGCACCGGGGAGCTGTTTTTT
- TRBJ1-5 - TRBV12-3/TRBV12-4 CASSLGRNQPQHF TGTGCCAGCAGTTTAGGGCGGAATCAGCCCCAGCATTTT
- TRBJ2-5 TRBD2 TRBV15 CATSRVLAGIQETQYF TGTGCCACCAGCAGAGTCTTAGCGGGCATCCAAGAGACCCAGTACTTC
- TRBJ2-5 - TRBV6-5 CASSYYPSGETQYF TGTGCCAGCAGTTACTATCCTTCCGGTGAGACCCAGTACTTC
- TRBJ2-3 TRBD1 TRBV10-1 CASSGSRDRDTDTQYF TGCGCCAGCAGTGGATCCCGGGACAGGGACACAGATACGCAGTATTTT
- TRBJ2-3 TRBD2 TRBV27 CASSPRSSGSDTQYF TGTGCCAGCAGTCCAAGGTCTAGCGGGAGTGATACGCAGTATTTT
- TRBJ2-5 - TRBV24-1 CATSDPPGETQYF TGTGCCACCAGTGATCCCCCAGGGGAGACCCAGTACTTC
- TRBJ1-2 - TRBV3-1/TRBV3-2 CASSHRGAGYTF TGTGCCAGCAGCCATCGGGGGGCAGGCTACACCTTC
- TRBJ1-2 - TRBV6-6 CASSQLGSQSGANYGYTF TGTGCCAGCAGTCAGCTAGGGAGCCAGAGCGGAGCTAACTATGGCTACACCTTC
- TRBJ2-7 - TRBV19 CASSIGTLTYEQYF TGTGCCAGTAGTATAGGAACATTGACCTACGAGCAGTACTTC
- TRBJ1-5 - TRBV19 CASRGRGEGNQPQHF TGTGCCAGTAGGGGTCGGGGGGAAGGCAATCAGCCCCAGCATTTT
- TRBJ1-1 TRBD1 TRBV11-3 CASSWDRGPRVTEAFF TGTGCCAGCAGCTGGGACAGGGGGCCGAGGGTCACTGAAGCTTTCTTT
once TRBJ2-1 - TRBV27 CASSLDGEQFF TGTGCCAGCAGTCTCGACGGGGAGCAGTTCTTC
- TRBJ1-2 TRBD1 TRBV5-1 CASSSRTGGHYGYTF TGCGCCAGCAGCTCCAGGACAGGGGGCCACTATGGCTACACCTTC
- TRBJ1-4 - TRBV18 CASSPLDTSPNEKLFF TGTGCCAGCTCACCACTTGACACTTCACCTAATGAAAAACTGTTTTTT
- TRBJ2-7 - TRBV5-8 CASSWVPGAAGSYEQYF TGTGCCAGCAGCTGGGTCCCGGGAGCCGCCGGCTCCTACGAGCAGTACTTC
- TRBJ2-1 TRBD1 TRBV7-6 CASSLNRGRNDEQFF TGTGCCAGCAGCTTAAACAGGGGCCGTAACGATGAGCAGTTCTTC
once TRBJ2-3 TRBD2 TRBV13 CASSLGSGVADTQYF TGTGCCAGCAGCTTAGGAAGCGGGGTGGCAGATACGCAGTATTTT
- TRBJ2-2 TRBD2 TRBV5-1 CASSLYTLGGDTGELFF TGCGCCAGCAGCTTATATACCCTGGGAGGGGACACCGGGGAGCTGTTTTTT
- TRBJ2-1 TRBD2 TRBV6-6 CASSYSGLGAQGGQFF TGTGCCAGCAGTTACTCTGGACTAGGGGCCCAGGGAGGGCAGTTCTTC
- TRBJ2-2 TRBD1 TRBV28 CAGAGTANTGELFF TGTGCCGGCGCCGGGACAGCAAACACCGGGGAGCTGTTTTTT
- TRBJ2-5 TRBD2 TRBV7-8 CASSPWTTGGETQYF TGTGCCAGCAGCCCCTGGACTACGGGGGGGGAGACCCAGTACTTC
- TRBJ2-3 TRBD1 TRBV24-1 CATSDFTGTGGIDTQYF TGTGCCACCAGTGATTTTACCGGGACAGGGGGTATAGATACGCAGTATTTT
- TRBJ1-2 TRBD1 TRBV29-1 CSGRGPDYGYTF TGCAGCGGCAGGGGGCCTGACTATGGCTACACCTTC
- TRBJ2-5 - TRBV19 CASGSRQETQYF TGTGCCAGCGGGAGTCGTCAAGAGACCCAGTACTTC
- TRBJ2-3 - TRBV6-6 CASSPRTGGEGADTQYF TGTGCCAGCAGTCCCCGGACGGGGGGCGAGGGGGCAGATACGCAGTATTTT
- TRBJ1-2 - TRBV11-2 CASSFLARGDRNGYTF TGTGCCAGCAGCTTTTTAGCCAGGGGAGATCGGAATGGCTACACCTTC
- TRBJ1-6 - TRBV25-1 CASSDGSGIPSYNSPLHF TGTGCCAGCAGTGACGGGTCAGGGATCCCCTCCTATAATTCACCCCTCCACTTT
- TRBJ2-5 - TRBV7-8 CASSQAARETQYF TGTGCCAGCAGCCAAGCCGCGCGGGAGACCCAGTACTTC
- TRBJ2-2 - TRBV19 CASKPEQGSTGELFF TGTGCCAGTAAGCCGGAGCAGGGGTCGACCGGGGAGCTGTTTTTT
- TRBJ1-1 TRBD1 TRBV11-2 CASSFGHGTGDEAFF TGTGCCAGCAGCTTTGGCCACGGGACAGGGGACGAAGCTTTCTTT
- TRBJ2-5 TRBD2 TRBV4-2 CASSQDKGLAGRETQYF TGTGCCAGCAGCCAAGATAAAGGACTAGCGGGGAGGGAGACCCAGTACTTC
- TRBJ2-7 TRBD1 TRBV5-1 CASSLGDRDRDEQYF TGCGCCAGCAGCTTGGGGGACAGGGATCGGGACGAGCAGTACTTC
- TRBJ1-3 TRBD1 TRBV6-6 CASSYLTGSGNTIYF TGTGCCAGCAGTTACCTGACAGGGTCTGGAAACACCATATATTTT
- TRBJ2-3 TRBD2 TRBV10-2 CASSEGLAGRPDTQYF TGCGCCAGCAGTGAGGGACTAGCGGGGCGCCCGGATACGCAGTATTTT
- TRBJ2-5 - TRBV4-1 CASSQVGRRQPETQYF TGCGCCAGCAGCCAAGTCGGTCGCAGACAGCCAGAGACCCAGTACTTC
- TRBJ2-5 TRBD1 TRBV7-3 CASSTGGAETQYF TGTGCCAGCAGCACAGGGGGCGCGGAGACCCAGTACTTC
once TRBJ1-6 - TRBV9 CASSPSDAGSAPLHF TGTGCCAGCAGCCCTAGCGACGCGGGGAGTGCACCCCTCCACTTT
- TRBJ1-2 TRBD1 TRBV5-1 CASSLTGQGEGYGYTF TGCGCCAGCAGCTTAACTGGACAGGGTGAGGGGTATGGCTACACCTTC
- TRBJ2-7 TRBD1 TRBV7-9 CASSGRDSPYEQYF TGTGCCAGCAGCGGAAGGGACAGCCCATACGAGCAGTACTTC
- TRBJ2-2 TRBD1 TRBV7-2 CASTQRVRTGGPGELFF TGTGCCAGCACCCAAAGGGTCAGGACAGGGGGCCCCGGGGAGCTGTTTTTT
- TRBJ2-1 - TRBV19 CASSLSTRSSYNEQFF TGTGCCAGTAGTCTTTCGACTAGGAGCTCCTACAATGAGCAGTTCTTC
- TRBJ2-1 - TRBV18 CASSRFGPAGDEQFF TGTGCCAGCTCACGGTTCGGACCGGCGGGCGATGAGCAGTTCTTC
- TRBJ2-7 TRBD2 TRBV3-1/TRBV3-2 CASSQERPVGGEQYF TGTGCCAGCAGCCAAGAACGACCGGTGGGGGGGGAGCAGTACTTC
- TRBJ2-5 - TRBV19 CASSTGVMETQYF TGTGCCAGTAGTACAGGGGTTATGGAGACCCAGTACTTC
- TRBJ2-2 TRBD2 TRBV7-2 CASSIDPGGTIYTGELFF TGTGCCAGCAGCATCGACCCGGGGGGGACTATCTACACCGGGGAGCTGTTTTTT
- TRBJ2-1 - TRBV7-9 CASSSGAYNEQFF TGTGCCAGCAGCTCCGGGGCCTACAATGAGCAGTTCTTC
- TRBJ2-2 - TRBV7-5 CARSLFRESGTGELFF TGTGCCAGAAGCTTGTTCAGGGAATCGGGCACCGGGGAGCTGTTTTTT
few TRBJ1-6 TRBD1 TRBV4-1 CASSRSGQGRSPLHF TGCGCCAGCAGCCGGTCTGGACAGGGACGATCACCCCTCCACTTT
- TRBJ1-1 - TRBV29-1 CSFRTANTEAFF TGCAGCTTCCGGACAGCCAACACTGAAGCTTTCTTT
- TRBJ1-5 - TRBV2 CASSEAVTPQLNQPQHF TGTGCCAGCAGTGAAGCGGTAACCCCCCAACTCAATCAGCCCCAGCATTTT
- TRBJ1-1 TRBD1 TRBV11-1 CASSLAGQGRAEAFF TGTGCCAGCAGCTTAGCGGGACAGGGGAGAGCTGAAGCTTTCTTT
once TRBJ2-3 TRBD1 TRBV5-1 CASSPYGGQGIDTQYF TGCGCCAGCAGCCCGTACGGGGGACAGGGGATAGATACGCAGTATTTT
- TRBJ1-5 - TRBV2 CASQGNPGSNQPQHF TGTGCCAGCCAGGGGAACCCTGGGAGCAATCAGCCCCAGCATTTT